The 2 T cell receptor beta chains below come from one sample, sequenced in a study of T cells after yellow fever vaccination. TCRdb reprocessed the 5' RACE reads via MiXCR and lists one record per CDR3 protein. The repertoire includes some 500,000 distinct CDR3 sequences, roughly 12% of them detected once, and around an eighth sits in the top ten. This material consisted of PBMCs, taken on the day of the yellow fever booster vaccination. These receptor sequences come from a man aged 25-40 years who received the YFV17D yellow fever vaccine.

This clonotype came up a few times. This chain uses TRBV29-1 with TRBJ2-7; D is uncertain. There are 12 residues in the CDR3. Germline V gene lookup returns CDR1 SQVTM and CDR2 ANQGSEA. With 4 bases removed from V and 6 bases from J, the gap between germline ends came to 13 bases. The CDR3 DNA reads as TGCAGCGTTGGTGAGATCCTTTTCGAGCAGTACTTC. The encoded protein is CSVGEILFEQYF.

This rearrangement joins TRBV30 to TRBJ2-3; 7 positions match TRBD2. This CDR3 has 14 residues. Germline V gene data show CDR1 as GTSNPN and CDR2 as SVGIG (reference sequence). Trimming removed 3 bases from V and 2 bases from J; junction bases left unmatched: 5. CDR3 amino acids: CAWSSLANTDTQYF. The CDR3 region has the DNA TGTGCCTGGAGCTCACTAGCGAACACAGATACGCAGTATTTT.